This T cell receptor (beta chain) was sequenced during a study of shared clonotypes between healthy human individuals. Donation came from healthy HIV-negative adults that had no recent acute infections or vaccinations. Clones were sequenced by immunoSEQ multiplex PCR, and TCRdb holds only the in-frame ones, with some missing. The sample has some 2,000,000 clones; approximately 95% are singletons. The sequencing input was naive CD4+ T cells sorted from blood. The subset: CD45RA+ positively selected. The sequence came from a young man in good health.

For the CDR3, the DNA is TGTGCCAGCAGTCGACAGGGGAGCAATTCACCCCTCCACTTT. Protein sequence: CASSRQGSNSPLHF. This chain links TRBV6-6 with TRBJ1-6; the match to TRBD1 covers 8 bases. V gave up 5 bases and J gave up 7 bases; unmatched junction bases: 4. The CDR3 contains 14 residues. Germline V gives CDR1 MNHNY, CDR2 SVGAGI (reference sequence).